Below are 21 T cell receptor beta chains sequenced from a single sample in a study of Ad26.COV2.S vaccination and SARS-CoV-2 variants. Some clones are missing from TCRdb's copy, which holds only in-frame ones; the method was immunoSEQ multiplex PCR. The sample comprises hundreds of thousands of clones, 92% of which are singletons, and about 3.9% rests with the top ten. Sequencing used peripheral blood, obtained after recovery from COVID-19. The receptors originated from a human donor who had recovered from COVID-19.

J is TRBJ1-1 and V is TRBV6-5; no clear D gene. This CDR3 has 16 amino acids. The germline CDR1 and CDR2 sequences are MNHEY and SVGAGI. V was shortened by 3 bases and J by 5 bases, with 19 bases between the two germline ends. The DNA for the CDR3 is TGTGCCAGCAGTTATGGGCTGAAAGGGTACGTAACTGAAGCTTTCTTT. Amino acid sequence: CASSYGLKGYVTEAFF.

The chain joins TRBV6-5 to TRBJ1-2; D not resolved. The V end lost 5 bases, the J end lost 1 base, and 14 bases lay between the germline ends. CDR3 length: 15 amino acids. Germline CDR1 MNHEY, CDR2 SVGAGI. CDR3 coding DNA: TGTGCCAGCAGTAAACGCCGAGACGGTAACTATGGCTACACCTTC. Amino acid sequence: CASSKRRDGNYGYTF.

V gene TRBV10-2 combines with J gene TRBJ2-7; 9 bases agree with TRBD1. V trimming: 6 bases; J trimming: 2 bases; junction bases outside the gene matches: 2. The CDR3 is 13 residues long. Per germline, CDR1 WSHSY and CDR2 SAAADI. CDR3 in DNA: TGCGCCAGCAGGGGACAGGGACCCTACGAGCAGTACTTC. Amino acid sequence: CASRGQGPYEQYF.

Details on this clone: Other nucleotide sequences in the sample specify the same CDR3. The rearrangement links TRBV7-9 to TRBJ1-3; D is undetermined. This CDR3 has 11 residues. Germline V lookup: CDR1 SEHNR, CDR2 FQNEAQ (reference sequence). Trimming pared 1 base from V and 7 bases from J, leaving 2 bases between. The CDR3 loop is CASSLGNTIYF. The CDR3 DNA follows: TGTGCCAGCAGCTTAGGTAACACCATATATTTT.

This clone was seen only once. The chain combines TRBV21-1 with TRBJ2-2; the table's D gene call, TRBD2, was not cross checked with the DNA. TRBV21-1 is shown as a pseudogene. The CDR3 has 20 amino acids. CDR3 bases: TGTGCCAGCAGCAAAGTGGAAGGAGGGAACCCCACATGGGACACCGGGGAGCTGTTTTTT. Amino acids: CASSKVEGGNPTWDTGELFF.

This rearrangement joins TRBV4-1 to TRBJ2-7; TRBD1 matches at 11 bases. Germline CDR1 MGHRA, CDR2 YSYEKL. This CDR3 has 17 residues. V was pared by 0 bases and J by 5 bases, with 9 bases of the junction left unmatched. The chain's CDR3 is CASSQDPRTGGLHEQYF. Written as DNA, the CDR3 is TGCGCCAGCAGCCAAGATCCTCGGACAGGGGGCTTGCACGAGCAGTACTTC.

As to this clone: Germline is not matched at one junction end, which may reflect a read error. V usage is TRBV19 and J usage is TRBJ2-7; TRBD1 agrees at 8 bases. Germline CDR1 and CDR2: LNHDA and SQIVND (reference sequence). CDR3 size: 13 residues. CDR3 amino acids: CAEGRTGWPLRNF. The CDR3 region has the DNA TGTGCCGAGGGGCGGACAGGGTGGCCGCTGAGGAACTTC.

V gene TRBV18 combines with J gene TRBJ1-4; 8 bases agree with TRBD1. The V gene's germline CDR1 is KGHSH and CDR2 LQKENI. V shed 6 bases and J 6 bases; nucleotides not matched to a gene: 6. The CDR3 has 14 residues. CDR3 sequence (DNA): TGTGCCAGCTCCCAGGACAGGGATTATGAAAAACTGTTTTTT. Its protein product is CASSQDRDYEKLFF. The complete variable domain, with remaining parts taken from reference TRBV18 and TRBJ1-4, reads NAGVMQNPRHLVRRRGQEARLRCSPMKGHSHVYWYRQLPEEGLKFMVYLQKENIIDESGMPKERFSAEFPKEGPSILRIQQVVRGDSAAYFCASSQDRDYEKLFFGSGTQLSVL.

This clone occurred once. CDR3 residues: CASSLGTSPGETQYF. CDR3 sequence (DNA): TGTGCCAGCAGTTTAGGGACGAGTCCGGGAGAGACCCAGTACTTC. The chain uses TRBV27 and TRBJ2-5; perhaps D is TRBD1 or TRBD2 (5 bases each). Trimming stripped 2 bases from V and 4 bases from J, with 14 bases between. CDR1 and CDR2 from the germline V gene are MNHEY and SMNVEV (reference sequence). The CDR3 sequence is 15 residues long.

The gene calls are TRBV6-6 and TRBJ1-2; D is unclear. Germline V gives CDR1 MNHNY, CDR2 SVGAGI (reference sequence). The CDR3 consists of 16 residues. The V and J ends lost 3 bases and 7 bases respectively, with 21 bases between them. CDR3 in DNA: TGTGCCAGCAGTTATTCCGCTGGGGAAGGGTTTAGTGGCTACACCTTC. Encoded protein: CASSYSAGEGFSGYTF.

The chain couples TRBV11-2 to TRBJ1-1; TRBD1 might be the D (5 bases). The V gene's germline CDR1 is SGHAT and CDR2 FQNNGV. Deletions cut 5 bases from V and 1 base from J, with 14 bases between. The CDR3 sequence is 15 residues long. The CDR3 reads CASSSRDRENTEAFF. CDR3 in DNA: TGTGCCAGCAGCAGCCGGGACCGAGAGAACACTGAAGCTTTCTTT. The variable domain in full, with the rest retrieved from reference TRBV11-2 and TRBJ1-1, is EAGVAQSPRYKIIEKRQSVAFWCNPISGHATLYWYQQILGQGPKLLIQFQNNGVVDDSQLPKDRFSAERLKGVDSTLKIQPAKLEDSAVYLCASSSRDRENTEAFFGQGTRLTVV.

The V and J genes are TRBV4-1 and TRBJ1-5, with a tentative D call TRBD1 (6 bases). The germline V and J ends were trimmed by 3 bases and 5 bases, with 11 bases remaining between them. The V gene's germline CDR1 is MGHRA and CDR2 YSYEKL. There are 14 residues in the CDR3. The CDR3 sequence: CASSHGQSHQPQHF. CDR3 nucleotides: TGCGCCAGCAGCCATGGACAGTCCCATCAGCCCCAGCATTTT.

V gene TRBV7-6 combines with J gene TRBJ1-1; possible D gene TRBD1, 6 bases. The CDR3 sequence is 16 residues long. Germline V gene lookup returns CDR1 SGHVS and CDR2 FNYEAQ. V lost 4 bases to trimming and J lost 2 bases, with 17 bases between them. The CDR3 DNA reads as TGTGCCAGCAGCTCACTAATCTCCAGGGGAAACACTGAAGCTTTCTTT. This encodes CASSSLISRGNTEAFF.

This chain uses TRBV7-9 with TRBJ1-5; D is uncertain. CDR3 length: 12 amino acids. Germline-derived CDR1 and CDR2 are SEHNR and FQNEAQ (reference sequence). Trimming cost V 0 bases and J 3 bases, with 0 bases left between them. Written as DNA, the CDR3 is TGTGCCAGCAGCTTAGCCAATCAGCCCCAGCATTTT. This encodes CASSLANQPQHF.

This chain uses TRBV7-9 with TRBJ1-3, with 7 bases fitting TRBD1. V was pared by 6 bases and J by 9 bases, with 5 bases of the junction left unmatched. This CDR3 spans 12 amino acids. Germline-derived CDR1 and CDR2 are SEHNR and FQNEAQ (reference sequence). CDR3 in amino acids: CASSLQGSTIYF. CDR3 in DNA: TGTGCCAGCAGTTTACAGGGGAGCACCATATATTTT. The entire variable domain, with the rest obtained from reference TRBV7-9 and TRBJ1-3, is as follows: DTGVSQNPRHKITKRGQNVTFRCDPISEHNRLYWYRQTLGQGPEFLTYFQNEAQLEKSRLLSDRFSAERPKGSFSTLEIQRTEQGDSAMYLCASSLQGSTIYFGEGSWLTVV.

The J gene is TRBJ1-2, the V gene TRBV19; 9 bases match TRBD1. The ends lost 7 bases at V and 4 bases at J; junction bases unmatched: 7. This CDR3 comprises 14 residues. CDR1 and CDR2 from the germline V gene are LNHDA and SQIVND (reference sequence). CDR3 residues: CASKGPGQGYGYTF. DNA of the CDR3: TGTGCCAGTAAGGGACCGGGACAGGGCTATGGCTACACCTTC.

The chain combines TRBV6-6 with TRBJ2-3; no clear D. V was pared by 7 bases and J by 0 bases, with 11 bases between. CDR3 length: 14 amino acids. The germline CDR1 and CDR2 sequences are MNHNY and SVGAGI (reference sequence). Here the CDR3 DNA reads TGTGCCAGCAAAGCCTTAACTAGCACAGATACGCAGTATTTT. As protein: CASKALTSTDTQYF.

This chain joins TRBV29-1 and TRBJ2-1; no clear D gene. The germline V gene has CDR1 SQVTM and CDR2 ANQGSEA. The V gene lost 4 bases and the J gene lost 9 bases, with 7 bases spanning the gap. The length of the CDR3 is 10 residues. The CDR3 sequence is CSVGRSEQFF. The CDR3 region has the DNA TGCAGCGTTGGCAGGTCTGAGCAGTTCTTC.

This chain joins TRBV14 and TRBJ2-1; 10 bases are a match to TRBD2. V shed 4 bases and J 0 bases; nucleotides not matched to a gene: 3. The CDR3 is made up of 16 amino acids. CDR1 is SGHDN, CDR2 FVKESK, per germline. The CDR3 DNA reads as TGTGCCAGCAGCCCATCTAGCGGGGGCTCCTACAATGAGCAGTTCTTC. This sequence encodes CASSPSSGGSYNEQFF.

This clone has just a few counts. J is TRBJ2-7 and V is TRBV2; D perhaps matches TRBD1 (5 bases). The CDR3 totals 14 residues. Germline-derived CDR1 and CDR2 are SNHLY and FYNNEI. V lost 2 bases, J lost 9 bases, and 17 bases lay in between. CDR3 residues: CASSESRQGISQYF. Written as DNA, the CDR3 is TGTGCCAGCAGTGAATCGCGGCAGGGCATTTCGCAGTACTTC.

CDR3: CASSIPSVGNYGYTF. The CDR3 nucleotides read TGTGCCAGTAGTATCCCGTCCGTAGGTAACTATGGCTACACCTTC. The chain is built from TRBV19 and TRBJ1-2; the D is unclear. V was cut by 3 bases and J by 1 base, with 12 bases left in between. Germline assignment: CDR1 LNHDA and CDR2 SQIVND (reference sequence). CDR3 length equals 15 residues. Full variable domain (remainder filled in from reference TRBV19 and TRBJ1-2): DGGITQSPKYLFRKEGQNVTLSCEQNLNHDAMYWYRQDPGQGLRLIYYSQIVNDFQKGDIAEGYSVSREKKESFPLTVTSAQKNPTAFYLCASSIPSVGNYGYTFGSGTRLTVV.